This T cell receptor beta chain originates from a study of T cells in Graves' hyperthyroidism and ophthalmopathy. Note on this clonotype: A junction boundary mismatches the germline segment, possibly from a read error.

Exclusion followed for patients with uncontrolled infection, other autoimmune disease, pregnancy or lactation. Blood was drawn at first hyperthyroidism diagnosis, before any ophthalmopathy symptoms. This CDR3 has 17 residues. Germline assignment: CDR1 MNHEY and CDR2 SVGEGT. The TCR beta CDR3 regions underwent amplification using RNA transcripts as the source. First-round RT-PCR targeting the TCR CDR3 was performed with the HTBI primer set. TCRdb reanalysed the multiplex PCR reads using MiXCR and keeps one entry per CDR3 protein. The table shows under 200,000 distinct CDR3 sequences, with 8% to 9.5% occurring only once.

The V gene is TRBV6-2 or TRBV6-3, the J gene TRBJ2-5; D may be TRBD1 (6 bases). The material sequenced was blood. The clonotype comes from a woman younger than 35 with Graves' hyperthyroidism that later progressed to Graves' ophthalmopathy. The CDR3 is CASSLEPPDRYQGTQYF. The CDR3 bases are TGTGCCAGCAGTTTGGAACCTCCCGACAGGTACCAAGGGACCCAGTACTTC.